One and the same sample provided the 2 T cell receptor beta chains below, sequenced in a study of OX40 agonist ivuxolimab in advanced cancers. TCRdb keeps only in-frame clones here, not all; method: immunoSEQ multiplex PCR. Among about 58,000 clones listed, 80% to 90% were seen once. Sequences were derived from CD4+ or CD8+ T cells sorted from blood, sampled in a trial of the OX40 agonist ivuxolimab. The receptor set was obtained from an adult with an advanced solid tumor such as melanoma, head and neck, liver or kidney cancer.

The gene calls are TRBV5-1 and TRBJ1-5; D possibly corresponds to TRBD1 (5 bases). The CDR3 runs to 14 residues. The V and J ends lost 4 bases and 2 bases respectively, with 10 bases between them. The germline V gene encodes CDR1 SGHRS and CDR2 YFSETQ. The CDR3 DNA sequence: TGCGCCAGCAGCAAAGGGACGGGCAATCAGCCCCAGCATTTT. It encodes CASSKGTGNQPQHF.

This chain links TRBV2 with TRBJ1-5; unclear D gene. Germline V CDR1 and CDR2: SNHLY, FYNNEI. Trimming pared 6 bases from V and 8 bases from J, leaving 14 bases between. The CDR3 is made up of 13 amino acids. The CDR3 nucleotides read TGTGCCAGCAGAGAACAGTGGACCAAGCCCCAGCATTTT. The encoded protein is CASREQWTKPQHF.